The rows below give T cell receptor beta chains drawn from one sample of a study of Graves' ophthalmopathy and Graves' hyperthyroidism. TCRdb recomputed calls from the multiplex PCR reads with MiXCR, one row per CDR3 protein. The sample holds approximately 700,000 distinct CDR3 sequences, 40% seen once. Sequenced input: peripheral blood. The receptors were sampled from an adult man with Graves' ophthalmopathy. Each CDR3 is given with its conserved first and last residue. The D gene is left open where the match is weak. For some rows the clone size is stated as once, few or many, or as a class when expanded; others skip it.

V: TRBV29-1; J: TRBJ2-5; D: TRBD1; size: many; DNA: TGCAGCGTCAATACCGGGACAGGGGGGACCCAGTACTTC; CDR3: CSVNTGTGGTQYF
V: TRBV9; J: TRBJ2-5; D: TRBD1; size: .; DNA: TGTGCCAGCAGTAAAGGGGGCGGGGAGACCCAGTACTTC; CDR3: CASSKGGGETQYF
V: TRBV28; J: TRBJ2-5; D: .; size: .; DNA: TGTGCCAGCAGTTCTACGATCCAGACCCAGTACTTC; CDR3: CASSSTIQTQYF
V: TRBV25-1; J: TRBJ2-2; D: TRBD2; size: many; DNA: TGTGCCAGCAGTGGCCAGCGGGGGGGCAGAAGGGAGCTGTTTTTT; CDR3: CASSGQRGGRRELFF
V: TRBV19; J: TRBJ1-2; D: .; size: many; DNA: TGTGCCAGTAATGAGAAAGGCTATGGCTACACCTTC; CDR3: CASNEKGYGYTF
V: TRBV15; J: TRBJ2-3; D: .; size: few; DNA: TGTGCCACCAGCATACAACGAGCCCCCACAGATACGCAGTATTTT; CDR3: CATSIQRAPTDTQYF
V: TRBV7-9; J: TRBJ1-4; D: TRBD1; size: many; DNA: TGTGCCAGCAGCCAGCAACAGGGGGCAGGGGAAAAACTGTTTTTT; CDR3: CASSQQQGAGEKLFF
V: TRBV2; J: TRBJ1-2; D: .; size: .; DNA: TGTGCCAGCAGTTACTCGGCTAGGAGTTATGGCTACACCTTC; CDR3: CASSYSARSYGYTF
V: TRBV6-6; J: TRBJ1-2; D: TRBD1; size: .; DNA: TGTGCCAGCAGTCAACGGACAGGGAAGGCCTATGGCTACACCTTC; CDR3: CASSQRTGKAYGYTF
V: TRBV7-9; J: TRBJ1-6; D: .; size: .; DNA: TGTGCCAGCAGTTTCCCAGGGAACTCACCCCTCCACTTT; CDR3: CASSFPGNSPLHF
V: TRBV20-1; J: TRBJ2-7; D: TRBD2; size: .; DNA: TGCAGTGCTACTAGCGGGAGTATCGGCTACGAGCAGTACTTC; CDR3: CSATSGSIGYEQYF
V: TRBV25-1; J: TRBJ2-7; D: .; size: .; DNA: TGTGCCAGCAGTTCTGTAGTTGTGGAGCAGTACTTC; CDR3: CASSSVVVEQYF
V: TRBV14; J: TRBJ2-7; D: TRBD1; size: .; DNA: TGTGCCAGCAGCCGACAGGGGGCGGGAGCCGAGCAGTACTTC; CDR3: CASSRQGAGAEQYF
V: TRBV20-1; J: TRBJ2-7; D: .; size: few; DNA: TGCAGTGCAGGACACTCGATTTCGTCCTACGAGCAGTACTTC; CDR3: CSAGHSISSYEQYF
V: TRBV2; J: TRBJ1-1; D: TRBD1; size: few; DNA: TGTGCCAGCAGTTGGGGAATCGACGGAACAGGGGTGAACACTGAAGCTTTCTTT; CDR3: CASSWGIDGTGVNTEAFF
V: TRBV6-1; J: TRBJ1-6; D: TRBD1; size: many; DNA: TGTGCCAGCAGTGAACAGGGGGCGGGGAATTCACCCCTCCACTTT; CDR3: CASSEQGAGNSPLHF
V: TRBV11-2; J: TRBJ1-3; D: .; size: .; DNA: TGTGCCAGCAGCTTATTGGGTAGCTCTGGAAACACCATATATTTT; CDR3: CASSLLGSSGNTIYF
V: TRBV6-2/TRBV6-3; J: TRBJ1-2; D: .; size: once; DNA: TGTGCCAGCAGTTACTCGAATGGCTACGCCTTC; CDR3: CASSYSNGYAF
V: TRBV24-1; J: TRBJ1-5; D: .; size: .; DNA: TGTGCCACCAGTGAGCAGGGATACACCGGGGAGCAGCCCCAGCATTTT; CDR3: CATSEQGYTGEQPQHF
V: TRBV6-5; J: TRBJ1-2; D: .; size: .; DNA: TGTGCCAGCATCAACTTGGGGGTGGGCGGTGGCTACACCTTC; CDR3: CASINLGVGGGYTF
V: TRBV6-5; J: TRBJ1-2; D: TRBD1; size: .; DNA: TGTGCCAGCAGACTACACGACAGGGTCGATGGCTACACCTTC; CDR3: CASRLHDRVDGYTF
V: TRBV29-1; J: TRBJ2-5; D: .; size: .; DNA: TGCAGCGTTGGATTCGGGGGCCAAGAGACCCAGTACTTC; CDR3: CSVGFGGQETQYF
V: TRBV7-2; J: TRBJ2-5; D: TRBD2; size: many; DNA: TGTGCCAGCAGCGTATTCGGACTAGCGGGATACGAGACCCAGTACTTC; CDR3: CASSVFGLAGYETQYF
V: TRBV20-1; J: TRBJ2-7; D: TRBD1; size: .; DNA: TGCAGTGCCCGACCGGGACAGGGAGCTCGGGAGCAGTACTTC; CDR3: CSARPGQGAREQYF
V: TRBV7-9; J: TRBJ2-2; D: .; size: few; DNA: TGTGCCAGCAGCTTCTGGGACACCGGGGAGCTGTTTTTT; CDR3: CASSFWDTGELFF
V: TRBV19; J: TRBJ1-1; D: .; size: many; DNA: TGTGCCAGTAGTACACCTATGAACACTGAAGCTTTCTTT; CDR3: CASSTPMNTEAFF
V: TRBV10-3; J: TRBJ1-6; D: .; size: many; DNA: TGTGCCAGCAGTGAGAGGGCGCCAACGTCCTCACCCCTCCACTTT; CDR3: CASSERAPTSSPLHF
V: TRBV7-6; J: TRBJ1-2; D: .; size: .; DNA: TGTGCCAGCAGCCCGCAAAAGGCAGTGGTCTCTAACTATGGCTACACCTTC; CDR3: CASSPQKAVVSNYGYTF
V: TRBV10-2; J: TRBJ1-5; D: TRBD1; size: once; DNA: TGTGCCAGCAGTGAATTTAGGGACAGGGTGGGTAGCAATCAGCCCCAGCATTTT; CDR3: CASSEFRDRVGSNQPQHF